This T cell receptor (beta chain) originates from a study of shared clonotypes between healthy human individuals. Findings and caveats of the study: Large depth notwithstanding, sorted-subset sequencing proved incomplete by rarefaction. Naive subsets generally exceeded memory subsets in estimated richness.

CD4+ cells were split into CD45RA+ naive and CD45RA-negative memory subsets. Germline V gene data show CDR1 as SEHNR and CDR2 as FQNEAQ (reference sequence). This CDR3 is built from 16 residues. V was pared by 4 bases and J by 2 bases, with 4 bases of the junction left unmatched. In the original analysis: As immunoSEQ supplied junction-only sequences (without quality scores), filtering differed. Repertoires were generated with immunoSEQ multiplex PCR, while TCRdb's copy carries only in-frame clones and drops some. For V, J and clone size, that table is used; D and trimming come from the DNA. The repertoire holds roughly 2 million clones, with 95% as singletons. In the case of this clone: The antigen remains unidentified.

The origin of this receptor is a young man in good health. The genes are TRBV7-9 and TRBJ2-3; 12 bases align to TRBD2. Sequenced sample: naive CD4+ T cells sorted from blood. Subset denoted: CD45RA+ positively selected. CDR3 bases: TGTGCCAGCAGCTCGGGACTAGCGGGCAACACAGATACGCAGTATTTT. Its protein product is CASSSGLAGNTDTQYF.